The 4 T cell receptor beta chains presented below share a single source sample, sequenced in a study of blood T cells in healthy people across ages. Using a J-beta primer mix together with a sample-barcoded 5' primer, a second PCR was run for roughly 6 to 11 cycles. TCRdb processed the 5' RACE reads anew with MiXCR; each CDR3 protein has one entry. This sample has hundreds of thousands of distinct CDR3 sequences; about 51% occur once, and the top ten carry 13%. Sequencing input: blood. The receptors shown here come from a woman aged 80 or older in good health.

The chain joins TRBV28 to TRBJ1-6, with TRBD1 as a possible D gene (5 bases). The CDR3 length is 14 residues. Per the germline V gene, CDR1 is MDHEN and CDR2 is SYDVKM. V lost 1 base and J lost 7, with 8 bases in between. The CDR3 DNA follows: TGTGCCAGCAGTTTATCACAGGAAAATTCACCCCTCCACTTT. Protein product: CASSLSQENSPLHF. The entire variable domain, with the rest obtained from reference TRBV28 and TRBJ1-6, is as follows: DVKVTQSSRYLVKRTGEKVFLECVQDMDHENMFWYRQDPGLGLRLIYFSYDVKMKEKGDIPEGYSVSREKKERFSLILESASTNQTSMYLCASSLSQENSPLHFGNGTRLTVT.

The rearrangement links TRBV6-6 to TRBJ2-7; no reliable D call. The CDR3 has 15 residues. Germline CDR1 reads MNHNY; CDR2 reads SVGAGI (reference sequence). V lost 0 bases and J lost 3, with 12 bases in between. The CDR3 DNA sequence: TGTGCCAGCAGTTACTCGAGGCAGACGAACTACGAGCAGTACTTC. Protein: CASSYSRQTNYEQYF.

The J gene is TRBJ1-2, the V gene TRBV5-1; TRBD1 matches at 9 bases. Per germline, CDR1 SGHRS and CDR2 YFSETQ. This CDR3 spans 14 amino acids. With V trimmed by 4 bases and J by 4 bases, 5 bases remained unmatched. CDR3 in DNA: TGCGCCAGCAGCGGAACGGGACAGGGCTATGGCTACACCTTC. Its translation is CASSGTGQGYGYTF.

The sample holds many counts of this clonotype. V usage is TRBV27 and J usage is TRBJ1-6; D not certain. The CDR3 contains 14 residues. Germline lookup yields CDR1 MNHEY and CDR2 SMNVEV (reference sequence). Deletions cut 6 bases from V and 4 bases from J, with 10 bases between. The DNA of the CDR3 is TGTGCCAGCAGGATAAGAGATTATAATTCACCCCTCCACTTT. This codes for CASRIRDYNSPLHF.